A single sample is the source of the 30 T cell receptor beta chains below, sequenced in a study of T cells in Graves' hyperthyroidism and ophthalmopathy. From RNA transcripts, TCR beta CDR3 regions were amplified. The primer set for the first-round RT-PCR of the TCR CDR3 was HTBI. From the multiplex PCR reads, TCRdb called clonotypes with MiXCR, one entry per CDR3 protein. The sample lists around 300,000 distinct CDR3 sequences, about 20% seen once, with under 65% in the top ten. The sample was blood. These receptors originate from a man aged 25-45 years with Graves' ophthalmopathy.

This clonotype was counted at least ten times. J is TRBJ2-7 and V is TRBV5-4; 7 bases agree with TRBD2. The CDR3 totals 14 residues. The germline CDR1 and CDR2 sequences are SGHNT and YYREEE (reference sequence). The V segment lost 0 bases and the J segment 2 bases; nucleotides outside the gene matches: 2. DNA of the CDR3: TGTGCCAGCAGCTTGGGCGGGAGAACCTACGAGCAGTACTTC. Translated, it gives CASSLGGRTYEQYF.

This clonotype was seen ten or more times. The chain uses TRBV3-1 and TRBJ1-2; 9 bases map to TRBD1. With 1 base clipped from V and 2 bases from J, the junction kept 8 bases outside the gene matches. The length of the CDR3 is 17 residues. Germline V gene data show CDR1 as LGHDT and CDR2 as YNNKEL (reference sequence). The CDR3 spells CASSQVWGQGNNYGYTF. DNA of the CDR3: TGTGCCAGCAGCCAAGTATGGGGACAGGGAAACAACTATGGCTACACCTTC.

This clonotype was detected ten times or more. The gene calls are TRBV3-1 and TRBJ1-2; tentative D call: TRBD1 (6 bases). This CDR3 comprises 16 residues. Trimming shortened V by 0 bases and J by 4 bases, and 15 bases separated the two germline ends. The germline CDR1 and CDR2 sequences are LGHDT and YNNKEL (reference sequence). In nucleotides, the CDR3 is TGTGCCAGCAGCCAAGATGGTCGGGGGCTCGGCTATGGCTACACCTTC. It is translated as CASSQDGRGLGYGYTF.

J is TRBJ2-1 and V is TRBV27, with D perhaps given as TRBD1 or TRBD2 (7 bases each). The ends were cut back, 8 bases at V and 9 bases at J, with 26 bases in the middle. This CDR3 contains 16 residues. Germline CDR1 and CDR2: MNHEY and SMNVEV (reference sequence). The CDR3 DNA is TGTGCCAGCCGAAACAGGGGCCCGGCGGGAGTGTTTGAGCAGTTCTTC. Its translation is CASRNRGPAGVFEQFF.

The rearrangement links TRBV28 to TRBJ2-4; possible D gene TRBD1, 6 bases. This CDR3 is built from 16 residues. The germline V and J ends were trimmed by 5 bases and 0 bases, with 14 bases remaining between them. In germline, CDR1 is MDHEN, CDR2 SYDVKM. The CDR3 DNA reads as TGTGCCAGCAGTACATCCGGGACACGAGCCAAAAACATTCAGTACTTC. Protein: CASSTSGTRAKNIQYF.

In this sample, this clonotype turned up a few times. The chain joins TRBV29-1 to TRBJ2-2, with D tentatively TRBD2 (6 bases). V was clipped by 0 bases and J by 6 bases, with 8 bases between them. Looked up from germline, CDR1 is SQVTM and CDR2 is ANQGSEA. The CDR3 is 13 residues long. CDR3 region: CSVEERGAGELFF. The CDR3 region has the DNA TGCAGCGTTGAAGAACGCGGGGCCGGGGAGCTGTTTTTT.

This chain links TRBV9 with TRBJ1-5; the match to TRBD1 covers 9 bases. V shed 0 bases, J shed 7 bases, and the junction held 2 bases outside the gene matches. Germline V gene sequence: CDR1 SGDLS, CDR2 YYNGEE. The CDR3 is 14 residues long. In nucleotides, the CDR3 is TGTGCCAGCAGCGTAGATACAGGGGGCCAGCCCCAGCATTTT. This gives the protein CASSVDTGGQPQHF.

This clonotype was detected only a few times. The gene calls are TRBV28 and TRBJ1-2; D call uncertain. Germline CDR1 MDHEN, CDR2 SYDVKM. V dropped 7 bases and J dropped 1 base, with 7 bases sitting between them. This CDR3 region has 12 residues. The CDR3, as DNA: TGTGCCAGCACAGACGGTAACTATGGCTACACCTTC. It translates to CASTDGNYGYTF.

In regard to this clonotype: A much more abundant neighbour one base away suggests this may be a read error. V gene TRBV5-1 combines with J gene TRBJ1-6, with TRBD1 matching over 7 bases. From germline, CDR1 is SGHRS and CDR2 YFSETQ. CDR3 length: 13 residues. The CDR3 DNA follows: TGCGCCGGCAGCGGGACAGAGAATTCACCCCTCCACTTT. This encodes CAGSGTENSPLHF.

This clonotype was recorded a few times. This chain joins TRBV27 and TRBJ2-1, with D perhaps matching TRBD1 or TRBD2 (5 bases each). The CDR3 has 13 residues. V was shortened by 7 bases and J by 6 bases, with 13 bases between the two germline ends. The germline CDR1 and CDR2 sequences are MNHEY and SMNVEV (reference sequence). This CDR3 is CASTHGTSNEQFF. For the CDR3, the DNA is TGTGCCAGCACTCACGGGACCTCCAATGAGCAGTTCTTC.

The chain employs TRBV11-2 and TRBJ1-3; a possible D gene is TRBD1 (6 bases). Germline V CDR1 and CDR2: SGHAT, FQNNGV. The CDR3 has 17 amino acids. V was pared by 5 bases and J by 3 bases, with 20 bases between. The CDR3 DNA reads TGTGCCAGCAGCACCATACTTCGGGGGCTCGGTGGAAACACCATATATTTT. This gives the protein CASSTILRGLGGNTIYF. The complete variable domain, with remaining parts taken from reference TRBV11-2 and TRBJ1-3, reads EAGVAQSPRYKIIEKRQSVAFWCNPISGHATLYWYQQILGQGPKLLIQFQNNGVVDDSQLPKDRFSAERLKGVDSTLKIQPAKLEDSAVYLCASSTILRGLGGNTIYFGEGSWLTVV.

This clonotype was observed a handful of times. V and J are TRBV3-1 and TRBJ2-2; D is unresolved. Trimming shortened V by 4 bases and J by 8 bases, and 11 bases separated the two germline ends. CDR1 LGHDT and CDR2 YNNKEL come from the germline V gene (reference sequence). This CDR3 is 13 amino acids long. The CDR3 sequence is CASSRRSGGELFF. As DNA, the CDR3 is TGTGCCAGCAGCCGTCGATCCGGGGGGGAGCTGTTTTTT.

The V gene is TRBV19, the J gene TRBJ2-4; 10 bases fit TRBD1. V shed 9 bases, J shed 5 bases, and the junction held 10 bases outside the gene matches. This CDR3 has 15 amino acids. Germline V gives CDR1 LNHDA, CDR2 SQIVND (reference sequence). For the CDR3, the DNA is TGTGCCAGCGAGACAGGGGGCGCGGCGCAAAACATTCAGTACTTC. Amino acid sequence: CASETGGAAQNIQYF.

This rearrangement joins TRBV3-1 to TRBJ2-1; 10 nucleotides agree with TRBD2. Losses at the gene ends were 4 bases for V and 3 bases for J; bases not matched to a gene: 9. The CDR3 extends over 17 amino acids. From germline, CDR1 is LGHDT and CDR2 YNNKEL (reference sequence). CDR3 residues: CASSRKLAGVRYNEQFF. CDR3 coding DNA: TGTGCCAGCAGCCGGAAGCTAGCGGGAGTTCGCTACAATGAGCAGTTCTTC.

This clonotype was detected ten times or more. The chain employs TRBV5-1 and TRBJ2-3, with TRBD1 identical over 7 bases. V lost 5 bases and J lost 3; bases outside the gene matches: 6. The CDR3 is 14 residues long. Germline V gene lookup returns CDR1 SGHRS and CDR2 YFSETQ. The CDR3: CASSRGQRTDTQYF. The DNA for the CDR3 is TGCGCCAGCAGTCGGGGACAGAGAACAGATACGCAGTATTTT. Combining the CDR3 with reference TRBV5-1 and TRBJ2-3 gives the whole variable domain KAGVTQTPRYLIKTRGQQVTLSCSPISGHRSVSWYQQTPGQGLQFLFEYFSETQRNKGNFPGRFSGRQFSNSRSEMNVSTLELGDSALYLCASSRGQRTDTQYFGPGTRLTVL.

This clonotype was seen many times. The genes are TRBV19 and TRBJ2-7; 9 bases map to TRBD1. The CDR3 has 14 amino acids. The V segment lost 9 bases and the J segment 3 bases; nucleotides outside the gene matches: 9. The germline CDR1 and CDR2 sequences are LNHDA and SQIVND (reference sequence). CDR3 sequence: CASSTTGGSYEQYF. The DNA for the CDR3 is TGTGCCAGCAGCACAACAGGGGGCAGCTACGAGCAGTACTTC. Combining the CDR3 with reference TRBV19 and TRBJ2-7 gives the whole variable domain DGGITQSPKYLFRKEGQNVTLSCEQNLNHDAMYWYRQDPGQGLRLIYYSQIVNDFQKGDIAEGYSVSREKKESFPLTVTSAQKNPTAFYLCASSTTGGSYEQYFGPGTRLTVT.

The V gene is TRBV11-1, the J gene TRBJ2-1, with TRBD1 matching 12 bases. J gave up 8 bases and V 4 bases, and 3 bases lay outside the gene matches. The germline gives CDR1 SGHAT, CDR2 FQDESV (reference sequence). The CDR3 extends over 14 amino acids. In DNA form, the CDR3 reads TGTGCCAGCAGCTCGGGACAGGGGGCAGATGAGCAGTTCTTC. Encoded protein: CASSSGQGADEQFF. Drawing the rest from reference TRBV11-1 and TRBJ2-1, the complete variable domain is EAEVAQSPRYKITEKSQAVAFWCDPISGHATLYWYRQILGQGPELLVQFQDESVVDDSQLPKDRFSAERLKGVDSTLKIQPAELGDSAMYLCASSSGQGADEQFFGPGTRLTVL.

This clonotype was observed a few times. V gene TRBV6-1 combines with J gene TRBJ2-7; no clear D. The CDR3 extends over 10 amino acids. The V gene lost 3 bases and the J gene lost 6 bases, with 3 bases spanning the gap. Germline values: CDR1 MNHNS, CDR2 SASEGT. CDR3 residues: CASSEGEQYF. Here the CDR3 DNA reads TGTGCCAGCAGTGAGGGCGAGCAGTACTTC.

Ten or more counts support this clonotype. The chain employs TRBV28 and TRBJ2-7; 9 bases are shared with TRBD1. V shed 5 bases and J 4 bases; nucleotides not matched to a gene: 15. The CDR3 length is 17 residues. Germline CDR1 MDHEN, CDR2 SYDVKM. CDR3 amino acids: CASSPPTAPTGGYEQYF. The CDR3 DNA sequence: TGTGCCAGCAGTCCCCCTACCGCTCCGACAGGGGGTTACGAGCAGTACTTC. Variable domain in full (rest from reference TRBV28 and TRBJ2-7): DVKVTQSSRYLVKRTGEKVFLECVQDMDHENMFWYRQDPGLGLRLIYFSYDVKMKEKGDIPEGYSVSREKKERFSLILESASTNQTSMYLCASSPPTAPTGGYEQYFGPGTRLTVT.

The rearrangement joins TRBV12-3 or TRBV12-4 to TRBJ2-5; 7 nucleotides line up with TRBD2. V lost 3 bases to trimming and J lost 5 bases; unmatched junction nucleotides: 6. This CDR3 has 14 amino acids. Here the CDR3 reads CASSFRAGEETQYF. CDR3 in DNA: TGTGCCAGCAGTTTCCGTGCGGGAGAGGAGACCCAGTACTTC.

There are many counts of this clonotype. This sequence joins TRBV6-1 and TRBJ1-1, with 8 bases identical to TRBD1. CDR1 and CDR2 (germline): MNHNS, SASEGT. The CDR3 covers 13 residues. The ends lost 6 bases at V and 3 bases at J; junction bases unmatched: 3. This CDR3 is CASRTGGYTEAFF. The DNA for the CDR3 is TGTGCCAGCAGAACAGGGGGTTACACTGAAGCTTTCTTT.

This clonotype occurred a few times. J is TRBJ2-2 and V is TRBV18; tentatively, D is TRBD1 (5 bases). The CDR3 is made up of 15 amino acids. Germline CDR1 is KGHSH and CDR2 is LQKENI. V gave up 4 bases and J gave up 2 bases, with 11 bases separating them. CDR3 DNA: TGTGCCAGCTCACAAATCGACAGTAACACCGGGGAGCTGTTTTTT. This codes for CASSQIDSNTGELFF. Full variable domain (rest looked up from reference TRBV18 and TRBJ2-2): NAGVMQNPRHLVRRRGQEARLRCSPMKGHSHVYWYRQLPEEGLKFMVYLQKENIIDESGMPKERFSAEFPKEGPSILRIQQVVRGDSAAYFCASSQIDSNTGELFFGEGSRLTVL.

The sample holds many counts of this clonotype. The V and J genes are TRBV11-2 and TRBJ2-1, with 11 bases matching TRBD2. This CDR3 is built from 16 residues. J lost 5 bases, V lost 1 base, and 4 bases had no gene match. Germline V gives CDR1 SGHAT, CDR2 FQNNGV. In nucleotides, the CDR3 is TGTGCCAGCAGCTTAGTTGGGACTAGCGGTCACAATGAGCAGTTCTTC. Its protein product is CASSLVGTSGHNEQFF.

This clonotype was counted ten times or more. The V and J genes are TRBV2 and TRBJ1-2; D is perhaps TRBD1 (6 bases). V shed 6 bases and J shed 9 bases, with 29 bases lying between them. Per the germline V gene, CDR1 is SNHLY and CDR2 is FYNNEI. The CDR3 runs to 17 residues. DNA of the CDR3: TGTGCCAGCAGATCCTCGGCGAGGGGCGGGGGCGCCCATCGCTACACCTTC. This gives the protein CASRSSARGGGAHRYTF.

This clonotype has just a few counts. The genes are TRBV25-1 and TRBJ2-7; TRBD1 matches at 9 bases. The CDR3 is made up of 15 amino acids. In germline, CDR1 is MGHDK, CDR2 SYGVNS. Unmatched junction bases numbered 7, after V lost 3 bases and J lost 4 bases. In DNA form, the CDR3 reads TGTGCCAGCAGTGATCCGGGACAGGGAAGTTACGAGCAGTACTTC. Translating it yields CASSDPGQGSYEQYF.

The rearrangement links TRBV5-1 to TRBJ2-7; D might be TRBD2 (6 bases). This CDR3 is 13 amino acids long. V shed 2 bases and J shed 3 bases, with 9 bases lying between them. Germline CDR1 and CDR2: SGHRS and YFSETQ. The CDR3, as DNA: TGCGCCAGCAGCTTCGGACTAAACTACGAGCAGTACTTC. Translating it yields CASSFGLNYEQYF. Full variable domain (rest looked up from reference TRBV5-1 and TRBJ2-7): KAGVTQTPRYLIKTRGQQVTLSCSPISGHRSVSWYQQTPGQGLQFLFEYFSETQRNKGNFPGRFSGRQFSNSRSEMNVSTLELGDSALYLCASSFGLNYEQYFGPGTRLTVT.

The sample holds many counts of this clonotype. The chain has TRBV3-1 and TRBJ2-3; 7 positions agree with TRBD2. With V trimmed by 1 base and J by 2 bases, 3 bases remained unmatched. This CDR3 is built from 15 residues. CDR1 is LGHDT and CDR2 is YNNKEL in the germline V gene (reference sequence). This CDR3 reads CASSQALAVTDTQYF. CDR3 DNA: TGTGCCAGCAGCCAAGCCCTAGCGGTCACAGATACGCAGTATTTT.

In this sample, this clonotype turned up a few times. The chain recombines TRBV6-1 with TRBJ2-4; perhaps TRBD2 as D (6 bases). Germline V gene data show CDR1 as MNHNS and CDR2 as SASEGT. The CDR3 is 13 residues long. The ends were cut back, 11 bases at V and 5 bases at J, with 16 bases in the middle. CDR3 residues: CAAPSSGQNIQYF. In nucleotides, the CDR3 is TGTGCCGCCCCGAGTAGCGGACAAAACATTCAGTACTTC.

This clonotype was seen a few times. This chain links TRBV12-3 or TRBV12-4 with TRBJ1-2; 7 bases agree with TRBD1. The CDR3 has 14 amino acids. With 3 bases clipped from V and 2 bases from J, the junction kept 3 bases outside the gene matches. CDR3 loop: CASSFGTVNYGYTF. Here the CDR3 DNA reads TGTGCCAGCAGTTTCGGGACAGTCAACTATGGCTACACCTTC.

The rearrangement joins TRBV12-3 or TRBV12-4 to TRBJ2-2, with 9 bases identical to TRBD2. The length of the CDR3 is 16 residues. The V segment lost 3 bases and the J segment 4 bases; nucleotides outside the gene matches: 6. The CDR3 sequence is CASSFLPSGTTGELFF. CDR3 DNA: TGTGCCAGCAGTTTTCTACCTAGCGGGACCACCGGGGAGCTGTTTTTT.